The next 26 T cell receptor beta chains were all read from a single sample in a study of CD8 T cells in Susac syndrome (dated 2019 in TCRdb). The library was made by the immunoSEQ multiplex PCR assay. RNA was extracted using the RNeasy kit, and roughly 0.5 to 1 microgram was reverse transcribed with random hexamers. In-frame beta chains were kept once TCRdb had trimmed the public reads at Q25 with fastp and called clones with MiXCR. Each CDR3 protein appears once, grouped with its most common genes and DNA. Recorded for this sample are hundreds of thousands of distinct CDR3 sequences; 80% to 95% of them occurred a single time. The top ten clonotypes cover 0.055% to 0.075% of the sample. Sample: CD4+ T cells from PBMCs. All receptors come from a human donor with multiple sclerosis.

The chain recombines TRBV7-9 with TRBJ1-1; the D is unclear. Germline CDR1 reads SEHNR; CDR2 reads FQNEAQ (reference sequence). Trimming left V 5 bases short and J 3 bases short, with 10 bases between. The CDR3 is made up of 13 amino acids. The CDR3: CASSPREYTEAFF. The CDR3 region has the DNA TGTGCCAGCAGCCCGAGGGAGTACACTGAAGCTTTCTTT.

The J gene is TRBJ1-2, the V gene TRBV6-1; D uncertain. CDR1 is MNHNS and CDR2 is SASEGT in the germline V gene. The V end lost 2 bases, the J end lost 0 bases, and 10 bases lay between the germline ends. CDR3 size: 15 residues. Here the CDR3 DNA reads TGTGCCAGCAGTGAAATTGGCGAGGCTAACTATGGCTACACCTTC. Translated, it gives CASSEIGEANYGYTF.

Only one count was recorded for this clonotype. The J gene is TRBJ2-7, the V gene TRBV23-1; either TRBD1 or TRBD2 may supply D (5 bases each). TRBV23-1 is filed as an ORF, its function uncertain. Trimming took off 4 bases at V and 1 base at J, with 11 bases between the two ends. The CDR3 has 14 amino acids. In DNA form, the CDR3 reads TGCGCCAGCAGTCGAAAAGGGGAGTCCTACGAGCAGTACGTC. Translating it yields CASSRKGESYEQYV.

The chain has TRBV28 and TRBJ1-2, with D unclear. The CDR3 is 15 residues long. CDR1 is MDHEN and CDR2 is SYDVKM in the germline V gene. The ends were cut back, 2 bases at V and 5 bases at J, with 15 bases in the middle. The CDR3 sequence is CASSLADSSVYGYTF. In DNA, the CDR3 is TGTGCCAGCAGTTTAGCTGACTCATCTGTGTATGGCTACACCTTC.

This chain connects TRBV11-3 to TRBJ1-1, with 7 bases that match TRBD1. The CDR3 length is 15 residues. Losses at the gene ends were 1 base for V and 0 bases for J; bases not matched to a gene: 2. Looked up from germline, CDR1 is SGHNT and CDR2 is YENEEA. The CDR3 DNA sequence: TGTGCCAGCAGCTTAGGACAGGGAATGAACACTGAAGCTTTCTTT. Protein product: CASSLGQGMNTEAFF.

This chain links TRBV9 with TRBJ2-5, with D tentatively TRBD1 (5 bases). This CDR3 region has 13 residues. Trimming cost V 3 bases and J 3 bases, with 9 bases left between them. The germline gives CDR1 SGDLS, CDR2 YYNGEE. CDR3 coding DNA: TGTGCCAGCAGCGGAACCAGGGAAGAGACCCAGTACTTC. Residues: CASSGTREETQYF. The full variable domain, completed using reference TRBV9 and TRBJ2-5, is DSGVTQTPKHLITATGQRVTLRCSPRSGDLSVYWYQQSLDQGLQFLIQYYNGEERAKGNILERFSAQQFPDLHSELNLSSLELGDSALYFCASSGTREETQYFGPGTRLLVL.

The gene calls are TRBV5-1 and TRBJ1-1, with 8 bases aligning to TRBD1. The CDR3 consists of 16 residues. CDR1 is SGHRS and CDR2 is YFSETQ in the germline V gene. Trimming took 4 bases from V and 1 from J; bases not matched to a gene: 9. The CDR3: CASSHSPGQGNTEAFF. The CDR3 DNA is TGCGCCAGCAGCCACTCTCCAGGACAGGGGAACACTGAAGCTTTCTTT. The entire variable domain, with the rest obtained from reference TRBV5-1 and TRBJ1-1, is as follows: KAGVTQTPRYLIKTRGQQVTLSCSPISGHRSVSWYQQTPGQGLQFLFEYFSETQRNKGNFPGRFSGRQFSNSRSEMNVSTLELGDSALYLCASSHSPGQGNTEAFFGQGTRLTVV.

This chain joins TRBV6-1 and TRBJ2-7; D perhaps matches TRBD1 (7 bases). With 5 bases removed from V and 6 bases from J, the gap between germline ends came to 17 bases. Germline lookup yields CDR1 MNHNS and CDR2 SASEGT. The CDR3 is made up of 14 amino acids. In nucleotides, the CDR3 is TGTGCCAGCAGTCGGTCAGGGGGGACGGGCGAGCAGTACTTC. Amino acids: CASSRSGGTGEQYF.

The CDR3: CATSDPSGGAETQYF. The DNA of the CDR3 is TGTGCCACCAGTGATCCCAGCGGGGGGGCCGAGACCCAGTACTTC. V and J are TRBV24-1 and TRBJ2-5, with 10 bases aligning to TRBD2. The CDR3 sequence is 15 residues long. Germline CDR1 KGHDR, CDR2 SFDVKD. V shed 3 bases, J shed 5 bases, and the junction held 5 bases outside the gene matches.

CDR3: CASSVGLAGGPNTGELFF. DNA of the CDR3: TGTGCCAGCAGCGTAGGACTAGCGGGAGGTCCGAACACCGGGGAGCTGTTTTTT. This sequence joins TRBV9 and TRBJ2-2; TRBD2 matches at 13 bases. V shed 0 bases, J shed 0 bases, and the junction held 2 bases outside the gene matches. Germline assignment: CDR1 SGDLS and CDR2 YYNGEE. The CDR3 consists of 18 residues.

The chain is built from TRBV20-1 and TRBJ2-2, with 7 nucleotides matching TRBD1. Losses at the gene ends were 1 base for V and 2 bases for J; bases not matched to a gene: 16. The germline CDR1 and CDR2 sequences are DFQATT and SNEGSKA (reference sequence). The CDR3 extends over 19 amino acids. CDR3 protein: CSARVERGGDVLNTGELFF. CDR3 bases: TGCAGTGCTAGAGTTGAACGAGGGGGCGACGTACTAAACACCGGGGAGCTGTTTTTT.

This clonotype was seen a handful of times. The genes are TRBV5-1 and TRBJ2-3; D is unclear. Germline CDR1 reads SGHRS; CDR2 reads YFSETQ. The CDR3 runs to 15 residues. V was clipped by 0 bases and J by 3 bases, with 11 bases between them. The CDR3 here is CASSLEDADTDTQYF. DNA for the CDR3: TGCGCCAGCAGCTTGGAGGACGCGGATACAGATACGCAGTATTTT.

The rearrangement joins TRBV19 to TRBJ1-2; D unresolved. Germline V gives CDR1 LNHDA, CDR2 SQIVND (reference sequence). CDR3 length: 12 amino acids. V was shortened by 7 bases and J by 1 base, with 7 bases between the two germline ends. The CDR3 protein is CASNMNNYGYTF. CDR3 nucleotides: TGTGCCAGTAATATGAATAACTATGGCTACACCTTC.

This rearrangement joins TRBV11-2 to TRBJ2-5; TRBD2 aligns across 10 bases. CDR3 length: 15 amino acids. Per germline, CDR1 SGHAT and CDR2 FQNNGV. With 5 bases clipped from V and 5 bases from J, the junction kept 8 bases outside the gene matches. Written as DNA, the CDR3 is TGTGCCAGCAGCATGCTAGCGGGAGTAGGGGAGACCCAGTACTTC. Translated, it gives CASSMLAGVGETQYF.

V is TRBV20-1 and J is TRBJ1-2; the match to TRBD1 covers 7 bases. V dropped 0 bases and J dropped 3; count of bases not matched to a gene: 7. The CDR3 spans 15 residues. In germline, CDR1 is DFQATT, CDR2 SNEGSKA (reference sequence). CDR3 amino acids: CSARDLQGEDYGYTF. In DNA, the CDR3 is TGCAGTGCTAGAGATTTGCAGGGGGAGGACTATGGCTACACCTTC.

This rearrangement joins TRBV6-5 to TRBJ2-2; D might be TRBD2 (6 bases). This CDR3 is 13 amino acids long. CDR1 and CDR2 (germline): MNHEY, SVGAGI. Trimming cost V 8 bases and J 7 bases, with 14 bases left between them. CDR3 nucleotides: TGTGCCAGCCATAGGGACTTTGACGGGGAGCTGTTTTTT. This codes for CASHRDFDGELFF.

The chain employs TRBV20-1 and TRBJ2-7; tentatively, D is TRBD2 (6 bases). Trimming removed 1 base at V and 3 bases at J, with 10 bases between. The CDR3 consists of 13 residues. The germline V gene has CDR1 DFQATT and CDR2 SNEGSKA (reference sequence). As DNA, the CDR3 is TGCAGTGCTAGAGGGGCGGGGAACTACGAGCAGTACTTC. This gives the protein CSARGAGNYEQYF.

CDR3 in amino acids: CSVEGPSSGNTIYF. In nucleotides, the CDR3 is TGCAGCGTTGAAGGTCCCAGCTCTGGAAACACCATATATTTT. The V gene is TRBV29-1, the J gene TRBJ1-3; D is unresolved. This CDR3 contains 14 residues. V was cut by 1 base and J by 0 bases, with 7 bases left in between. Looked up from germline, CDR1 is SQVTM and CDR2 is ANQGSEA.

The chain links TRBV29-1 to TRBJ1-4, with 11 bases fitting TRBD1. V lost 6 bases and J lost 7; bases outside the gene matches: 7. The germline V gene has CDR1 SQVTM and CDR2 ANQGSEA. This CDR3 is built from 14 residues. CDR3 DNA: TGCAGCGTCGCCGGGACAGGGGGGAGTGAAAAACTGTTTTTT. The encoded protein is CSVAGTGGSEKLFF.

The V and J genes are TRBV4-1 and TRBJ1-1, with unresolved D. V gave up 1 base and J gave up 1 base, with 10 bases separating them. The length of the CDR3 is 15 residues. Germline assignment: CDR1 MGHRA and CDR2 YSYEKL. The CDR3, as DNA: TGCGCCAGCAGCCAAGCCCCCCCCGCGAACACTGAAGCTTTCTTT. Protein: CASSQAPPANTEAFF.

The gene calls are TRBV12-3 or TRBV12-4 and TRBJ2-2; D not certain. The CDR3 totals 12 residues. Trimming stripped 3 bases from V and 5 bases from J, with 4 bases between. CDR3 nucleotides: TGTGCCAGCAGTTTCGGGACCGGGGAGCTGTTTTTT. It encodes CASSFGTGELFF.

This clonotype was counted a few times. One end of the junction does not line up with germline, which may come from a read error. The chain recombines TRBV5-1 with TRBJ1-1, with D possibly matching TRBD1 (6 bases). This CDR3 contains 13 residues. In germline, CDR1 is SGHRS, CDR2 YFSETQ. The CDR3 is CASSLAGDTEAFF. CDR3 bases: TGTGCCAGCAGTTTGGCAGGGGACACTGAAGCTTTCTTT.

The CDR3 loop is CAISTDPNYGYTF. DNA for the CDR3: TGTGCCATCAGCACTGACCCTAACTATGGCTACACCTTC. V is TRBV10-3 and J is TRBJ1-2; D remains unclear. The CDR3 sequence is 13 residues long. V shed 6 bases and J shed 0 bases, with 8 bases lying between them. Germline-derived CDR1 and CDR2 are ENHRY and SYGVKD.

The V call is TRBV5-1, the J call TRBJ2-5; D is perhaps TRBD1 or TRBD2 (5 bases each). The germline V and J ends were trimmed by 4 bases and 13 bases, with 14 bases remaining between them. The CDR3 loop spans 11 amino acids. Germline loops: CDR1 SGHRS, CDR2 YFSETQ. Written as DNA, the CDR3 is TGCGCCAGCAGCGGGACCGGACCCCTGTACTTC. Its translation: CASSGTGPLYF.

This clonotype came up once. The rearrangement joins TRBV30 to TRBJ1-1, with TRBD1 matching over 9 bases. CDR1 and CDR2 (germline): GTSNPN, SVGIG (reference sequence). The CDR3 runs to 12 residues. V trimming: 2 bases; J trimming: 11 bases; junction bases outside the gene matches: 6. CDR3 region: CAWSPGQGMAFF. CDR3 nucleotides: TGTGCCTGGAGTCCGGGACAGGGTATGGCTTTCTTT.

The V gene is TRBV12-3 or TRBV12-4, the J gene TRBJ1-4; D uncertain. Trimming left V 8 bases short and J 8 bases short, with 15 bases between. This CDR3 is 13 amino acids long. The CDR3 nucleotides read TGTGCCAGCGCAACTACGGTTCGGGAAAAACTGTTTTTT. Its protein product is CASATTVREKLFF.